Detailed here is one TCR beta chain. CDR3 length: 19 amino acids. The germline V gene encodes CDR1 MNHEY and CDR2 SVGEGT. J lost 0 bases, V lost 2 bases, and 10 bases had no gene match. The sample is drawn from a study of blood T cell repertoires in COVID-19. Method: immunoSEQ multiplex PCR; TCRdb's copy keeps in-frame clones and lacks some. This sample has approximately 190,000 clones, with about 88% found just once. Sequencing input: peripheral blood. The genes are TRBV6-2 or TRBV6-3 and TRBJ2-1, with 10 nucleotides matching TRBD2. The sequence was collected from a woman in her 40s who had recovered from COVID-19. CDR3 sequence (DNA): TGTGCCAGCAGTTACGGCCTAGCGGGAGATATGAGCTCCTACAATGAGCAGTTCTTC. It yields the protein CASSYGLAGDMSSYNEQFF.